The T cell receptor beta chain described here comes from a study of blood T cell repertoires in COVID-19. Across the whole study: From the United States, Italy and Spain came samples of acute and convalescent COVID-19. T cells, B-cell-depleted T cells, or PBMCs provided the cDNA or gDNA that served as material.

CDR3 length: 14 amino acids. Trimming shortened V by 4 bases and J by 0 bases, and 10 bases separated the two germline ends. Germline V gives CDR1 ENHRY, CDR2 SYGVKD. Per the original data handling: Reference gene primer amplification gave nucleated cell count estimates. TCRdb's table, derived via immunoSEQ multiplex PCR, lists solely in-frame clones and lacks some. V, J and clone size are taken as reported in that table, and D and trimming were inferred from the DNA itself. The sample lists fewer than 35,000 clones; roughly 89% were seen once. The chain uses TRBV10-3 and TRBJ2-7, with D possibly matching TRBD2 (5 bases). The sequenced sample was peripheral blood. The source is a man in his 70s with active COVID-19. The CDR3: CAISVRGSSYEQYF. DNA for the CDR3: TGTGCCATCAGTGTACGGGGATCCTCCTACGAGCAGTACTTC.